The 31 T cell receptor beta chains below were found in one sample sequenced in a study of response to subunit inactivated influenza vaccine. TCRdb reanalysed the RT-PCR reads using MiXCR and keeps one entry per CDR3 protein. The sample lists hundreds of thousands of distinct CDR3 sequences, 15% to 18% seen once, with around 10% in the top ten. The source was PBMCs from blood, collected 11 to 12 days after vaccination. The receptors originated from a man in his forties or fifties who received an inactivated influenza vaccine.

The chain combines TRBV7-2 with TRBJ2-7, with 11 bases lining up with TRBD2. CDR1 is SGHTA, CDR2 FQGNSA, per germline. This CDR3 comprises 16 residues. V lost 0 bases and J lost 7; bases outside the gene matches: 8. The CDR3 reads CASSLASGRALGEQYF. The CDR3 DNA reads as TGTGCCAGCAGCTTAGCTAGCGGGAGGGCCCTGGGGGAGCAGTACTTC.

This clonotype was picked up many times. This sequence joins TRBV7-9 and TRBJ2-7; 7 bases line up with TRBD1. This CDR3 comprises 16 residues. Per germline, CDR1 SEHNR and CDR2 FQNEAQ (reference sequence). Unmatched junction bases numbered 13, after V lost 5 bases and J lost 3 bases. CDR3 nucleotides: TGTGCCAGCAGCCCTCCCTATAGACAGGGTTTCTACGAGCAGTACTTC. Amino acid sequence: CASSPPYRQGFYEQYF.

Written as DNA, the CDR3 is TGCGCCAGCAGCCAAGACAGGGGCGCCTGGGGAGAGACCCAGTACTTC. Protein: CASSQDRGAWGETQYF. The V and J genes are TRBV4-3 and TRBJ2-5; D is perhaps TRBD1 (6 bases). The germline V gene encodes CDR1 LGHNA and CDR2 YSLEER. Trimming took 0 bases from V and 4 from J, leaving 15 bases between them. The CDR3 totals 16 residues.

This clonotype came up once. V is TRBV20-1 and J is TRBJ2-7; 7 bases match TRBD1. Germline V lookup: CDR1 DFQATT, CDR2 SNEGSKA (reference sequence). The CDR3 has 14 residues. Losses at the gene ends were 5 bases for V and 0 bases for J; bases not matched to a gene: 7. CDR3 in DNA: TGCAGTGCTGAGCCCGGGACAGTCTCCTACGAGCAGTACTTC. Its translation: CSAEPGTVSYEQYF.

This clonotype has a handful of counts. The CDR3 DNA reads as TGTGCCAGCAAGGCGGACGCGGGGAGTAATTCACCCCTCCACTTT. This gives the protein CASKADAGSNSPLHF. The chain links TRBV12-3 or TRBV12-4 to TRBJ1-6; no firm D call. The CDR3 runs to 15 residues. V lost 7 bases and J lost 6, with 16 bases in between.

The rearrangement uses TRBV28 and TRBJ2-7; TRBD1 agrees at 8 bases. The CDR3 runs to 16 residues. V shed 7 bases, J shed 3 bases, and the junction held 14 bases outside the gene matches. Germline V gene sequence: CDR1 MDHEN, CDR2 SYDVKM. The DNA for the CDR3 is TGTGCCAGCATCCCCCGGGGCCAGGGGGCGCGCTACGAGCAGTACTTC. This codes for CASIPRGQGARYEQYF.

This sequence joins TRBV14 and TRBJ1-1, with a possible D match to TRBD1 (6 bases). The CDR3 loop spans 13 amino acids. The V gene's germline CDR1 is SGHDN and CDR2 FVKESK. Trimming left V 8 bases short and J 1 base short, with 11 bases between. The CDR3, as DNA: TGTGCCAGCCAGGGACACAAGAACACTGAAGCTTTCTTT. It is translated as CASQGHKNTEAFF. Full variable domain (outside the CDR3, taken from reference TRBV14 and TRBJ1-1): EAGVTQFPSHSVIEKGQTVTLRCDPISGHDNLYWYRRVMGKEIKFLLHFVKESKQDESGMPNNRFLAERTGGTYSTLKVQPAELEDSGVYFCASQGHKNTEAFFGQGTRLTVV.

This clonotype was detected ten times or more. The rearrangement joins TRBV20-1 to TRBJ2-7; D is possibly TRBD2 (5 bases). The CDR3 has 12 amino acids. CDR1 DFQATT and CDR2 SNEGSKA come from the germline V gene (reference sequence). V dropped 6 bases and J dropped 4 bases, with 13 bases sitting between them. The CDR3: CSATGSLYEQYF. Here the CDR3 DNA reads TGCAGTGCCACGGGATCTTTGTACGAGCAGTACTTC.

This chain uses TRBV20-1 with TRBJ1-5; TRBD1 agrees at 7 bases. V lost 0 bases, J lost 6 bases, and 8 bases stayed unmatched. Germline CDR1 and CDR2: DFQATT and SNEGSKA (reference sequence). The CDR3 is made up of 15 amino acids. The CDR3 region has the DNA TGCAGTGCTAGAGACAGGGGGGGATGGAGTCAGCCCCAGCATTTT. This codes for CSARDRGGWSQPQHF.

This clonotype was recorded a few times. The chain employs TRBV3-1 and TRBJ2-2; the match to TRBD2 covers 8 bases. CDR1 LGHDT and CDR2 YNNKEL come from the germline V gene (reference sequence). V gave up 2 bases and J gave up 6 bases; unmatched junction bases: 2. The CDR3 runs 14 residues. The CDR3 is CASSQLGLAGELFF. In DNA form, the CDR3 reads TGTGCCAGCAGCCAACTGGGACTAGCCGGGGAGCTGTTTTTT. The entire variable domain, with the rest obtained from reference TRBV3-1 and TRBJ2-2, is as follows: DTAVSQTPKYLVTQMGNDKSIKCEQNLGHDTMYWYKQDSKKFLKIMFSYNNKELIINETVPNRFSPKSPDKAHLNLHINSLELGDSAVYFCASSQLGLAGELFFGEGSRLTVL.

This clonotype showed up just a few times. The V call is TRBV10-3, the J call TRBJ2-5; 8 nucleotides match TRBD2. CDR1 and CDR2 (germline): ENHRY, SYGVKD. V shed 6 bases, J shed 2 bases, and the junction held 2 bases outside the gene matches. The CDR3 covers 13 residues. The CDR3 coding sequence is TGTGCCATCAGCATAGCGGGGCAAGAGACCCAGTACTTC. Translation: CAISIAGQETQYF.

This clonotype occurred many times. The V and J genes are TRBV6-1 and TRBJ2-7, with D possibly TRBD1 on 6 matching bases. This CDR3 has 15 amino acids. Germline loops: CDR1 MNHNS, CDR2 SASEGT. Between the trimmed V and J ends, which lost 6 bases and 1 base, there was a span of 16 bases. The CDR3: CASRDARDISYEQYF. Written as DNA, the CDR3 is TGTGCCAGCAGGGACGCAAGGGACATATCCTACGAGCAGTACTTC.

J is TRBJ2-3 and V is TRBV4-1; 14 nucleotides match TRBD2. With 3 bases clipped from V and 0 bases from J, the junction kept 14 bases outside the gene matches. Germline CDR1 reads MGHRA; CDR2 reads YSYEKL. This CDR3 region has 21 residues. This CDR3 reads CASSHMSLTGLAGESTDTQYF. CDR3 nucleotides: TGCGCCAGCAGCCATATGTCGCTCACGGGACTAGCGGGGGAGAGCACAGATACGCAGTATTTT.

This chain uses TRBV7-8 with TRBJ2-3; 7 bases align to TRBD2. From germline, CDR1 is SGHVS and CDR2 FQNEAQ. The CDR3 runs 16 residues. The trim removed 0 bases at V and 6 bases at J, leaving 9 bases unmatched. The CDR3 sequence is CASSLASGAGLDTQYF. The CDR3 DNA reads TGTGCCAGCAGCTTAGCGAGTGGAGCGGGGTTGGATACGCAGTATTTT.

The rearrangement links TRBV18 to TRBJ2-3; TRBD2 might be the D (5 bases). Between the trimmed V and J ends, which lost 1 base and 4 bases, there was a span of 12 bases. CDR3 size: 15 residues. The germline V gene encodes CDR1 KGHSH and CDR2 LQKENI. CDR3 bases: TGTGCCAGCTCACCACTCGTGGAGGTCCCAGATACGCAGTATTTT. Its protein product is CASSPLVEVPDTQYF.

J is TRBJ2-1 and V is TRBV7-9; D may correspond to TRBD1 or TRBD2 (5 bases each). V gave up 2 bases and J gave up 3 bases, with 8 bases separating them. Germline assignment: CDR1 SEHNR and CDR2 FQNEAQ (reference sequence). The CDR3 is 14 amino acids. The DNA of the CDR3 is TGTGCCAGCAGCTTAATTGGGGGCTACAATGAGCAGTTCTTC. Translation: CASSLIGGYNEQFF. The full variable domain, completed using reference TRBV7-9 and TRBJ2-1, is DTGVSQNPRHKITKRGQNVTFRCDPISEHNRLYWYRQTLGQGPEFLTYFQNEAQLEKSRLLSDRFSAERPKGSFSTLEIQRTEQGDSAMYLCASSLIGGYNEQFFGPGTRLTVL.

This clonotype appeared a few times. This chain connects TRBV12-3 or TRBV12-4 to TRBJ2-2; a possible D gene is TRBD2 (6 bases). The CDR3 totals 12 residues. Deletions cut 6 bases from V and 7 bases from J, with 9 bases between. The CDR3 sequence: CASRTRGGELFF. For the CDR3, the DNA is TGTGCCAGCAGGACGCGGGGCGGGGAGCTGTTTTTT.

This clonotype has only a few counts. The chain employs TRBV7-2 and TRBJ2-1; the D call may be TRBD1 or TRBD2 (6 bases each). This CDR3 has 12 residues. Looked up from germline, CDR1 is SGHTA and CDR2 is FQGNSA. V was trimmed by 7 bases and J by 7 bases, leaving 11 bases between them. The CDR3 coding sequence is TGTGCCAGCACCAAGGGGGGAAATGAGCAGTTCTTC. Translated: CASTKGGNEQFF.

This clonotype came up a few times. The CDR3 DNA follows: TGTGCCAGCAGCCAAGATCTGTCTAACCGCGGGAATGAGCAGTTCTTC. This codes for CASSQDLSNRGNEQFF. The chain carries TRBV4-2 and TRBJ2-1, with D possibly being TRBD2 (5 bases). Germline V gene data show CDR1 as LGHNA and CDR2 as YNFKEQ. The CDR3 is 16 amino acids. Trimming stripped 0 bases from V and 7 bases from J, with 16 bases between.

In DNA form, the CDR3 reads TGTGCCAGCAGCTTAGTAGTAGCGGGGGTTGAAAAGCAGTACTTC. Translating it yields CASSLVVAGVEKQYF. The rearrangement uses TRBV7-8 and TRBJ2-7; 9 bases are shared with TRBD2. Germline V gene data show CDR1 as SGHVS and CDR2 as FQNEAQ. The CDR3 consists of 15 residues. J was trimmed by 8 bases and V by 1 base; bases with no gene match: 9. Variable domain in full (rest from reference TRBV7-8 and TRBJ2-7): GAGVSQSPRYKVAKRGQDVALRCDPISGHVSLFWYQQALGQGPEFLTYFQNEAQLDKSGLPSDRFFAERPEGSVSTLKIQRTQQEDSAVYLCASSLVVAGVEKQYFGPGTRLTVT.

The chain uses TRBV5-1 and TRBJ2-2, with TRBD1 matching over 8 bases. There are 13 residues in the CDR3. J lost 4 bases, V lost 7 bases, and 3 bases had no gene match. Germline CDR1 SGHRS, CDR2 YFSETQ. The CDR3 loop reads CASGQGPTGELFF. The DNA of the CDR3 is TGCGCCAGCGGACAGGGCCCCACCGGGGAGCTGTTTTTT.

V and J are TRBV7-2 and TRBJ2-2, with D perhaps matching TRBD1 or TRBD2 (6 bases each). Germline V gene sequence: CDR1 SGHTA, CDR2 FQGNSA. CDR3 size: 17 residues. V lost 10 bases and J 5 bases, leaving 26 bases between the germline ends. DNA of the CDR3: TGTGCCACCTCGGAGGGGGGCTTTGTCCCAGGAACCGGGGAGCTGTTTTTT. The encoded protein is CATSEGGFVPGTGELFF.

There are a few counts of this clonotype. The chain uses TRBV30 and TRBJ1-2; 9 bases are a match to TRBD1. The germline CDR1 and CDR2 sequences are GTSNPN and SVGIG (reference sequence). With V trimmed by 4 bases and J by 3 bases, 6 bases remained unmatched. This CDR3 comprises 14 residues. Written as DNA, the CDR3 is TGTGCCTGGAACACAGGGGGCGCAGACTATGGCTACACCTTC. Translated, it gives CAWNTGGADYGYTF. The full variable domain, its missing parts supplied by reference TRBV30 and TRBJ1-2, is SQTIHQWPATLVQPVGSPLSLECTVEGTSNPNLYWYRQAAGRGLQLLFYSVGIGQISSEVPQNLSASRPQDRQFILSSKKLLLSDSGFYLCAWNTGGADYGYTFGSGTRLTVV.

The chain links TRBV11-2 to TRBJ2-7; 8 bases match TRBD1. Per germline, CDR1 SGHAT and CDR2 FQNNGV. V trimming: 6 bases; J trimming: 0 bases; junction bases outside the gene matches: 10. This CDR3 spans 16 amino acids. CDR3 sequence reads: CASSFGSGQVSYEQYF. Written as DNA, the CDR3 is TGTGCCAGCAGTTTCGGGTCGGGACAGGTCTCCTACGAGCAGTACTTC.

The sample holds a few counts of this clonotype. The chain links TRBV5-1 to TRBJ1-3; TRBD1 matches at 10 bases. Trimming removed 4 bases from V and 8 bases from J; junction bases left unmatched: 6. Germline V gene lookup returns CDR1 SGHRS and CDR2 YFSETQ. There are 14 residues in the CDR3. CDR3 bases: TGCGCCAGCAGCCATCGGACAGGGGGGGACACCATATATTTT. This codes for CASSHRTGGDTIYF.

This chain links TRBV5-1 with TRBJ2-1, with no clear D. The CDR3 sequence is 16 residues long. The germline V and J ends were trimmed by 0 bases and 1 base, with 11 bases remaining between them. The germline V gene encodes CDR1 SGHRS and CDR2 YFSETQ. The DNA for the CDR3 is TGCGCCAGCAGCTTGGGCTGGGTAGGTTCCTACAATGAGCAGTTCTTC. Protein sequence: CASSLGWVGSYNEQFF.

In its sample, this clonotype was seen a few times. The rearrangement uses TRBV6-1 and TRBJ2-6; TRBD1 aligns across 8 bases. CDR1 and CDR2 (germline): MNHNS, SASEGT. V trimming: 6 bases; J trimming: 2 bases; junction bases outside the gene matches: 9. The CDR3 extends over 17 amino acids. The CDR3 is CASRRDRGTAGANVLTF. Here the CDR3 DNA reads TGTGCCAGCAGGAGAGACAGGGGAACGGCTGGGGCCAACGTCCTGACTTTC.

V and J are TRBV4-1 and TRBJ2-1, with 11 bases matching TRBD1. The germline CDR1 and CDR2 sequences are MGHRA and YSYEKL. Unmatched junction bases numbered 10, after V lost 1 base and J lost 5 bases. This CDR3 spans 18 amino acids. CDR3 protein: CASSQALRRTGGHNEQFF. The CDR3 DNA is TGCGCCAGCAGCCAAGCGCTACGGAGGACAGGGGGCCACAATGAGCAGTTCTTC.

This clonotype turned up a few times. The chain uses TRBV6-2 or TRBV6-3 and TRBJ1-2; D is possibly TRBD1 (5 bases). The CDR3 contains 14 residues. Trimming pared 6 bases from V and 2 bases from J, leaving 13 bases between. The germline gives CDR1 MNHEY, CDR2 SVGEGT. The CDR3 loop is CASRTRTPNYGYTF. As DNA, the CDR3 is TGTGCCAGCAGAACCAGGACACCGAACTATGGCTACACCTTC.

This chain uses TRBV11-3 with TRBJ2-2; D call uncertain. CDR3 length: 15 amino acids. V was shortened by 0 bases and J by 8 bases, with 13 bases between the two germline ends. The V gene's germline CDR1 is SGHNT and CDR2 YENEEA. CDR3 sequence reads: CASSLDPTASGELFF. Here the CDR3 DNA reads TGTGCCAGCAGCTTAGATCCCACAGCGAGTGGGGAGCTGTTTTTT.

For this clonotype: A read error may explain this, as a much larger clone is one base away. The chain carries TRBV7-8 and TRBJ2-1; D is perhaps TRBD2 (6 bases). Germline V gene lookup returns CDR1 SGHVS and CDR2 FQNEAQ. The CDR3 covers 13 residues. V dropped 6 bases and J dropped 7 bases, with 13 bases sitting between them. The CDR3 sequence is CASREGYSNEQFF. CDR3 sequence (DNA): TGTGCCAGCAGGGAGGGGTACAGTAATGAGCAGTTCTTC.